This T cell receptor (beta chain) came from a study of CD8+CD57+ T cells in acquired aplastic anemia (dated by TCRdb to 2016 to 2019). Regarding the study in general: Extracted DNA from sorted CD4+ and CD8+ cells averaged about 3 ug, ranging from roughly 0.17 to 30 ug. CD8+CD57+ expansion was defined as a frequency above the mean frequency observed in healthy subjects. General conclusions and limits of the study: Between patients and healthy controls, no significant difference in CD8+ Simpson's diversity was found (P=0.060). Although under 35 CD8+ CDR3 sequences were shared by patients and controls, these sequences appeared highly expressed in patients and within the immunodominant clones of patients.

Patients chosen for sequencing had shown expansion of CD8+CD57+ cells by flow cytometry. Severe acquired aplastic anemia was diagnosed in all patients according to International Study of Aplastic Anemia and Agranulocytosis and Camitta criteria. Patients had received no therapy at the time of blood sampling. In the study, sorted CD4+ and CD8+ blood T cells from patients with severe aplastic anemia and from healthy subjects underwent deep sequencing of TCR repertoires. Patients were enrolled in the USA under clinicaltrials.gov protocols 00001620, 01623167, 00001397, 00071045, 00081523 and 00961064. Ficoll-Paque density gradient centrifugation was used to isolate peripheral blood mononuclear cells. Before DNA was extracted, CD4+ and CD8+ T cells were sorted using either FACS or magnetic beads. Trimming costs V 0 bases and J 5 bases, and their ends lie 7 bases apart. Reading the germline V gene gives CDR1 KGHDR and CDR2 SFDVKD. Reading from cysteine to phenylalanine, the CDR3 counts 13 amino acids. The read is trimmed to its CDR3 DNA, 39 bases read in frame from base 1.

Profiling of TCR beta VDJ combinations and CDR3 sequences used genomic DNA as the template. An Illumina HiSeq 2000 was used for TCR repertoire sequencing. In the authors' own workflow: TRBV/TRBJ rearrangement plots, CDR3 size and DJ length profiles, and Simpson's diversity index were used to assess repertoires. The most abundant DNA sequence in the deep sequencing data was defined as the immunodominant clone. CDR3 amino acid sequences were screened for sharing across subjects and were compared with published repertoires and the VDJdb database. TCRdb applied fastp at Q25 and MiXCR to the public reads, then kept only in-frame beta chains. Each record represents a unique CDR3 protein, reported with the most common genes and DNA among its rows. For this entry, the V and J calls and clone size follow TCRdb and not the study's own pipeline. The sample table lists 150,000 to 180,000 distinct CDR3 sequences, roughly 54% of them with a count of one. The leading ten clones occupy about 12% of the sample.

In regard to this clonotype: The specificity of this receptor is unknown. It has no much larger one-base neighbor in the sample; base qualities were not kept.

Material for sequencing was sorted CD4+, CD8+, or CD8+CD57+ T cells (not recorded which) from PBMCs. The chain employs TRBV24-1 and TRBJ2-7; the D segment cannot be called with confidence. This clonotype originated in a human donor with aplastic anemia. The CDR3 has the sequence CATSDLTSDEQYF. Here is the DNA: TGTGCCACCAGTGATTTGACAAGCGACGAGCAGTACTTC.